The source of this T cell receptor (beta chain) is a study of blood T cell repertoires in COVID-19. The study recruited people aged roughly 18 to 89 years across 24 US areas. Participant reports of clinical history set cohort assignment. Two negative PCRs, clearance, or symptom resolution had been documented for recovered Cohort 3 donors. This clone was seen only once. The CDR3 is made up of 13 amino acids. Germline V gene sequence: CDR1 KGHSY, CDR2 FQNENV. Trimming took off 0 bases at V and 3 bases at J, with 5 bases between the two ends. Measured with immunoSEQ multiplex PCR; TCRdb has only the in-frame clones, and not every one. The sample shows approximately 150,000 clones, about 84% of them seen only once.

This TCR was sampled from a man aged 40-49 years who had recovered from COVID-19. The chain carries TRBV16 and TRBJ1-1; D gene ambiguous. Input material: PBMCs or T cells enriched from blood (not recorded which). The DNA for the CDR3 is TGTGCCAGCAGCCAATCAAGAGACACTGAAGCTTTCTTT. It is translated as CASSQSRDTEAFF.